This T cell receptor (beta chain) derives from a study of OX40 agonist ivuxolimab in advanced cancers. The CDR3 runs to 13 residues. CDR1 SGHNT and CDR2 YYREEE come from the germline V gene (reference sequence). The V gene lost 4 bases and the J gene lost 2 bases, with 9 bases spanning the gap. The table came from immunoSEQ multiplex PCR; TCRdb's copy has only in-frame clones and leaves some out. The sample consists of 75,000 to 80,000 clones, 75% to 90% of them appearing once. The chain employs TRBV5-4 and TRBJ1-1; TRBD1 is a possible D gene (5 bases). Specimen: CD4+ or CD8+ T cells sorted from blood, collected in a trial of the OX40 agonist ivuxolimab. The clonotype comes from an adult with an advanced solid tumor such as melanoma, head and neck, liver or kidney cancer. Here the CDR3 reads CASSGGVNTEAFF. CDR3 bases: TGTGCCAGCAGCGGAGGGGTTAACACTGAAGCTTTCTTT.